This T cell receptor beta chain was sequenced in a study of blood T cell repertoires in COVID-19 (TCRdb year 2020). For the wider study: Samples covering the acute and convalescent phases of COVID-19 were provided by collaborators in the United States, Italy and Spain. The repertoires were released in a freely available public database meant as a resource for research on the immune response to SARS-CoV-2. Sample metadata almost always included a de-identified subject ID, COVID-19 status, age in years and sex. Where HLA class I and class II types were available, the types were taken from metadata supplied by the sample provider, not from assay-based typing. The material from the prospective study consisted of cDNA or gDNA derived from T cells, B-cell-depleted T cells, or PBMCs. The dataset comprised deeply sampled blood TCRbeta repertoires from subjects exposed to, actively infected with, or recovered from COVID-19. Samples came from the ongoing ImmuneRACE study (first 160 participants) plus 1,254 subjects from 6 global collaborators.

Whole blood was collected in K2EDTA tubes by collaborating institutions according to the institutions' own protocols. Collaborator samples were shipped for TCRbeta analysis as frozen whole blood, isolated PBMCs, or DNA extracted from either sample type. CDR1 SGHTA and CDR2 FQGTGA were looked up in the germline V gene. From the cysteine up to the phenylalanine, the CDR3 has a length of 13 residues. Only CDR3 DNA remains: 39 bases, in frame from the first base. Trimming takes 5 bases from V and 5 bases from J, and the germline ends sit 12 bases apart. The immunoSEQ Assay, a bias-controlled multiplex PCR, was used to amplify TCRbeta CDR3 regions from genomic DNA. Turning to the authors' computational methods: Within the assay, amplification of reference gene primers was used to estimate how many nucleated cells each sample contained. To quantify the absolute abundance of each unique TCRbeta CDR3 rearrangement, sequence reads were collapsed and filtered. For each sample, productive Simpson clonality was calculated by taking the square root of Simpson's diversity index across productive rearrangements. TCRdb stores this immuneACCESS table with in-frame sequences only. Part of the clones is absent; in the studies checked, under half of the shortfall reflects unresolved V genes, and no reason is known for the rest. The DNA gave D and trimming, while V, J and clone size come from that table. The sample has roughly 26,000 clones on record, just over 85% of them singletons. In total, the top ten clones hold 15% to 20% of the sample.

Study-wide conclusions, independent of this receptor: The quantity of clinical and demographic metadata differed by source and by participant and was supplied without curation.

In regard to this clone: Its antigen has not been determined. No quality values exist for individual bases; no much larger clone is one base distant.

This clonotype originated in a man aged 70-80 years with acute or convalescent COVID-19. This receptor chain uses TRBV7-3 and TRBJ1-1; TRBD1 could be the D gene, as 6 bases match. Sequencing was performed on peripheral blood. The nucleotide sequence is TGTGCCAGCAGCGTTGACAGGAAGACTGAAGCTTTCTTT. This yields the protein CASSVDRKTEAFF.